Presented here are 5 T cell receptor beta chains from one specimen sequenced in a study of cytomegalovirus exposure and HLA in healthy donors. The study ran its PCR with 60 Vbeta and 13 Jbeta primers. Clones were sequenced by immunoSEQ multiplex PCR, and TCRdb holds only the in-frame ones, with some missing. Of approximately 190,000 clones listed, more than 70% are singletons. Sequenced input: PBMCs. The receptor set was obtained from a man in his forties in good health and CMV-seropositive.

The chain carries TRBV10-3 and TRBJ2-1, with 7 positions matching TRBD1. The ends lost 3 bases at V and 0 bases at J; junction bases unmatched: 11. Per the germline V gene, CDR1 is ENHRY and CDR2 is SYGVKD. This CDR3 contains 18 residues. The CDR3 DNA is TGTGCCATCAGTGATGCCAGGGGGTCCTCTTCCTCCTACAATGAGCAGTTCTTC. It specifies CAISDARGSSSSYNEQFF.

CDR3 bases: TGTGCCAGCAGTGAACGAGGGTTAACAACCTACGAGCAGTACTTC. Translation: CASSERGLTTYEQYF. This chain joins TRBV6-1 and TRBJ2-7; TRBD2 is a possible D gene (5 bases). From germline, CDR1 is MNHNS and CDR2 SASEGT. The CDR3 extends over 15 amino acids. Trimming stripped 2 bases from V and 2 bases from J, with 13 bases between.

This clone has only a few counts. The V gene is TRBV6-5, the J gene TRBJ2-7; 12 bases are a match to TRBD2. Germline-derived CDR1 and CDR2 are MNHEY and SVGAGI. The CDR3 is made up of 15 amino acids. J gave up 6 bases and V 0 bases, and 3 bases lay outside the gene matches. CDR3 amino acids: CASSYSLAGGTEQYF. CDR3 in DNA: TGTGCCAGCAGTTACTCTCTAGCGGGAGGGACCGAGCAGTACTTC.

This CDR3 reads CASSFSGRADTQYF. The CDR3 coding sequence is TGTGCCAGCAGTTTTAGCGGGAGGGCAGATACGCAGTATTTT. The chain employs TRBV27 and TRBJ2-3; TRBD2 matches at 11 bases. Germline V lookup: CDR1 MNHEY, CDR2 SMNVEV (reference sequence). V trimming: 3 bases; J trimming: 4 bases; junction bases outside the gene matches: 0. CDR3 length equals 14 residues.

The chain uses TRBV10-3 and TRBJ2-3, with 7 bases aligning to TRBD1. The CDR3 sequence is 14 residues long. Germline CDR1 and CDR2: ENHRY and SYGVKD. Trimming at V came to 5 bases and at J to 2 bases, leaving 4 bases not matched to a gene. The CDR3 loop is CAISRTGTTDTQYF. The CDR3 DNA reads TGTGCCATCAGTCGGACAGGAACCACAGATACGCAGTATTTT.